Below, one TCR beta chain is given with its context. The antigen is not known. Documented time point: week 23, last vaccination. The content of each vaccine dose was 300 ug of mutant IDH1 20-mer peptide, and topical imiquimod accompanied it. J was trimmed by 6 bases and V by 4 bases; bases with no gene match: 3. Germline lookup yields CDR1 MNHEY and CDR2 SVGAGI. This CDR3 is 13 amino acids long. This sample is drawn from a study of a mutant IDH1 vaccine in newly diagnosed glioma. About the research overall: Scheduled for weeks 1, 3, 5, 7, 11, 15, 19 and 23, eight vaccinations were given to patients.

This table comes from immunoSEQ multiplex PCR, and its TCRdb copy is limited to in-frame clones, with some not included. This sample has roughly 70,000 clones, with over 75% found just once. The starting material was PBMCs, obtained from a glioma patient whose treatment included an IDH1 peptide vaccine. The receptor's source is a man younger than 30 with glioma. The rearrangement links TRBV6-5 to TRBJ1-1; 9 bases fit TRBD1. CDR3 sequence: CASSWTGVSEAFF. CDR3 nucleotides: TGTGCCAGCAGTTGGACAGGGGTTTCTGAAGCTTTCTTT.